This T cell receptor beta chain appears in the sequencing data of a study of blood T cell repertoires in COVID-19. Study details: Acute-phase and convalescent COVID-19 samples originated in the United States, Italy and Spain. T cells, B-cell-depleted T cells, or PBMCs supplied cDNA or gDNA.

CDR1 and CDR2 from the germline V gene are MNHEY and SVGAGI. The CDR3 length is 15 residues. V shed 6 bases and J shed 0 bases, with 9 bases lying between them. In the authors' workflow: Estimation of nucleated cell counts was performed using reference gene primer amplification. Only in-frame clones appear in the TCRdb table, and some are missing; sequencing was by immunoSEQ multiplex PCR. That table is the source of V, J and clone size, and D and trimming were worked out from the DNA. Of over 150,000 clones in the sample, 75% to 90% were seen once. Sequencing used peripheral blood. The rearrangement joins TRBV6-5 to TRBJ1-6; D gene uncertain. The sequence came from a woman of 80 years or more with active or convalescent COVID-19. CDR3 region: CASSRESSYNSPLHF. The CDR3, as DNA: TGTGCCAGCAGCCGAGAAAGCTCCTATAATTCACCCCTCCACTTT.